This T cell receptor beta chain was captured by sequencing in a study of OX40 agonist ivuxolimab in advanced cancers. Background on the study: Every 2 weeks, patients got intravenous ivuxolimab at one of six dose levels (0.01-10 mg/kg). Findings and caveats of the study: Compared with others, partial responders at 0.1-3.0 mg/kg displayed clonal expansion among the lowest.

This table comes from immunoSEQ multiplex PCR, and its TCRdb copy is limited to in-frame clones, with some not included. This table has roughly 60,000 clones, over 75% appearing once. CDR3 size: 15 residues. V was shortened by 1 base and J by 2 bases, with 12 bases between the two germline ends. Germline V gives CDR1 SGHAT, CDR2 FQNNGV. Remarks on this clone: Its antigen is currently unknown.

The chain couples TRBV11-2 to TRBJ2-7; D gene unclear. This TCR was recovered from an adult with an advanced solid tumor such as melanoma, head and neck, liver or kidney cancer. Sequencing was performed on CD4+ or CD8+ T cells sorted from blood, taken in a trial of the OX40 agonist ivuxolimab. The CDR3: CASSLVLGGAYEQYF. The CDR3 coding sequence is TGTGCCAGCAGCTTAGTATTGGGCGGAGCCTACGAGCAGTACTTC. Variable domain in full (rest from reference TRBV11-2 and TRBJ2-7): EAGVAQSPRYKIIEKRQSVAFWCNPISGHATLYWYQQILGQGPKLLIQFQNNGVVDDSQLPKDRFSAERLKGVDSTLKIQPAKLEDSAVYLCASSLVLGGAYEQYFGPGTRLTVT.